This T cell receptor beta chain appears in the sequencing data of a study of neurological immune-mediated disorders. This CDR3 is 11 amino acids long. Germline CDR1 SGHRS, CDR2 YFSETQ. With 4 bases removed from V and 10 bases from J, the gap between germline ends came to 9 bases. This clonotype was counted at least ten times. TCRdb passed the 5' RACE reads through MiXCR, listing each CDR3 protein once. The sample includes about 120,000 distinct CDR3 sequences, roughly 3.2% of them seen just once. The clonotype originates from a woman in her twenties or thirties with multiple sclerosis. The rearrangement uses TRBV5-1 and TRBJ2-1; D possibly corresponds to TRBD2 (5 bases). Input material: PBMCs. In DNA form, the CDR3 reads TGCGCCAGCAGCAGTGGACTCGAGCAGTTCTTC. Its protein is CASSSGLEQFF.